Listed below are T cell receptor beta chains from one sample, sequenced in a study of shared clonotypes between healthy human individuals. Sequencing used immunoSEQ multiplex PCR; TCRdb keeps in-frame clones, though not all of them. The sample holds millions of clones, about 95% seen once. What was sequenced was naive CD8+ T cells sorted from blood. The receptors were sampled from a man between 18 and 29 years old in good health. CDR3s include the opening cysteine and the closing phenylalanine or tryptophan. Fields, in order: clone size, D gene, V gene, J gene, CDR3 DNA, CDR3 protein. The D gene is left open where the match is weak. The size field is filled for only some rows; it gives once, few, many or a size class.

>NA|TRBD1|TRBV5-1|TRBJ2-2
TGCGCCAGCAGCTTGCGGACAGGGGCCAACGGGGAGCTGTTTTTT
CASSLRTGANGELFF
>few|NA|TRBV11-2|TRBJ2-7
TGTGCCAGCAGCCCGACTAGTACCCACGAGCAGTACTTC
CASSPTSTHEQYF
>NA|NA|TRBV6-5|TRBJ1-1
TGTGCCAGCAGTAACCGGGCCCAGAACACTGAAGCTTTCTTT
CASSNRAQNTEAFF
>NA|NA|TRBV9|TRBJ2-3
TGTGCCAGCAGCGACGGACCAACAGATACGCAGTATTTT
CASSDGPTDTQYF
>NA|TRBD1|TRBV9|TRBJ2-3
TGTGCCAGCAGCGTAGACGGGCGGGACAGGGGGCCAGGAGATACGCAGTATTTT
CASSVDGRDRGPGDTQYF
>NA|NA|TRBV28|TRBJ1-1
TGTGCCAGCACTCCCACTGGCGGGGGCACTGAAGCTTTCTTT
CASTPTGGGTEAFF
>NA|TRBD2|TRBV19|TRBJ2-3
TGTGCCAGTAGTATAGTGGGACTAGCGGGACCCACAGATACGCAGTATTTT
CASSIVGLAGPTDTQYF
>few|NA|TRBV27|TRBJ1-6
TGTGCCAGCAGGGCCCCTGTAGGAAGTTCACCCCTCCACTTT
CASRAPVGSSPLHF
>NA|TRBD1|TRBV7-8|TRBJ2-7
TGTGCCAGCAGCTTACTTCCGACAGGGGGCGATACGTACGAGCAGTACTTC
CASSLLPTGGDTYEQYF
>NA|TRBD1|TRBV30|TRBJ2-2
TGTGCCGGAAGTACAGGGGCGCCCGGGGAGCTGTTTTTT
CAGSTGAPGELFF
>NA|TRBD1|TRBV27|TRBJ2-3
TGTGCCAGCAGTTTATTACAGGGGCGGCGGGCAGATACGCAGTATTTT
CASSLLQGRRADTQYF
>NA|NA|TRBV5-4|TRBJ2-7
TGTGCCAGCAGCCCGGACAGTCTCTCCTACGAGCAGTACTTC
CASSPDSLSYEQYF
>NA|TRBD2|TRBV18|TRBJ2-3
TGTGCCAGCTCACCACGCCTAGCGGGAGGAGGTCCAGATACGCAGTATTTT
CASSPRLAGGGPDTQYF
>NA|NA|TRBV11-2|TRBJ2-6
TGTGCCAGCAGCTATTACCCGATTGACAGGAGCAACGTCCTGACTTTC
CASSYYPIDRSNVLTF
>once|NA|TRBV7-9|TRBJ1-3
TGTGCCAGCAGCTTCAGCAGTGACTCTGGAAACACCATATATTTT
CASSFSSDSGNTIYF
>once|TRBD1|TRBV7-8|TRBJ2-7
TGTGCCAGCAGCACGACAGGGGGCCCATTTTACGAGCAGTACTTC
CASSTTGGPFYEQYF
>NA|NA|TRBV7-6|TRBJ2-1
TGTGCCAGCAGTTTAGCTCCGTTAGGGGGAAAATCCTACAATGAGCAGTTCTTC
CASSLAPLGGKSYNEQFF
>once|TRBD1|TRBV5-4|TRBJ2-2
TGTGCCAGCAGCTTGACAACAGGGGGTGCCGGGGAGCTGTTTTTT
CASSLTTGGAGELFF
>NA|TRBD2|TRBV9|TRBJ2-3
TGTGCCAGCAGCCCCGCGGGAGGGGATAACACAGATACGCAGTATTTT
CASSPAGGDNTDTQYF
>NA|NA|TRBV5-6|TRBJ1-6
TGTGCCAGCAGCTTGGAAGGTGATAATTCACCCCTCCACTTT
CASSLEGDNSPLHF
>NA|NA|TRBV4-1|TRBJ1-1
TGCGCCAGCAGCCCCTCCGGGGCCCGCGTGGATGAAGCTTTCTTT
CASSPSGARVDEAFF
>NA|NA|TRBV4-1|TRBJ1-4
TGCGCCAGCAGCCAAGGACCCTCGCCGAATGAAAAACTGTTTTTT
CASSQGPSPNEKLFF
>NA|NA|TRBV6-5|TRBJ1-1
TGTGCCAGCAGTTTGAGGAGGGTAAGGGACGAAGCTTTCTTT
CASSLRRVRDEAFF
>NA|NA|TRBV10-3|TRBJ2-7
TGTGCCATCAGTGACGAATCCTACGAGCAGTACTTC
CAISDESYEQYF
>once|NA|TRBV7-2|TRBJ2-7
TGTGCCAGCAGCTCGTATAGGGGGAGCTACGAGCAGTACTTC
CASSSYRGSYEQYF
>once|NA|TRBV9|TRBJ1-1
TGTGCCAGCAGCGTACGCCCTCAGGGGTCGGCGAACACTGAAGCTTTCTTT
CASSVRPQGSANTEAFF
>NA|TRBD1|TRBV5-6|TRBJ2-1
TGTGCCAGCAGCCCGGACAGGGAAAGGGTCTACTACAATGAGCAGTTCTTC
CASSPDRERVYYNEQFF
>NA|NA|TRBV7-2|TRBJ2-7
TGTGCCAGCAGCTTAGAGGGGTTACCCACCTACGAGCAGTACTTC
CASSLEGLPTYEQYF
>NA|TRBD1|TRBV6-5|TRBJ1-2
TGTGCCAGCAGTTCTATGACAGGGCCCGATGGCTACACCTTC
CASSSMTGPDGYTF